This is a list of T cell receptor beta chains from one sample in a study of blood T cell repertoires in COVID-19. Clones were sequenced by immunoSEQ multiplex PCR, and TCRdb holds only the in-frame ones, with some missing. This sample has 300,000 to 450,000 clones; about 89% occur once, and the top ten carry about 2.3%. The sample consisted of peripheral blood. The receptors shown here come from a woman aged 60-75 years with COVID-19, enrolled during active disease. Each CDR3 is given with its conserved first and last residue. D genes are given only for firm matches. Rows give clone size only sometimes, using once, few, many, or a class for an expanded clone.

clone size: .
J gene: TRBJ2-3
D gene: TRBD2
V gene: TRBV12-5
CDR3 protein: CASGLSGVDTQYF
CDR3 DNA: TGTGCTAGTGGTTTGAGCGGGGTGGATACGCAGTATTTT

clone size: .
J gene: TRBJ2-6
D gene: .
V gene: TRBV10-2
CDR3 protein: CASSELSSGANVLTF
CDR3 DNA: TGCGCCAGCAGTGAGTTGAGCTCTGGGGCCAACGTCCTGACTTTC

clone size: .
J gene: TRBJ1-2
D gene: .
V gene: TRBV1
CDR3 protein: CTSSQGQGPYGYTF
CDR3 DNA: TGCACCAGCAGCCAAGGTCAGGGTCCCTATGGCTACACCTTC

clone size: .
J gene: TRBJ2-1
D gene: .
V gene: TRBV6-6
CDR3 protein: CASRGPGTSQGNEQFF
CDR3 DNA: TGTGCCAGCAGGGGGCCCGGGACTTCTCAGGGCAATGAGCAGTTCTTC

clone size: .
J gene: TRBJ1-3
D gene: .
V gene: TRBV12-3/TRBV12-4
CDR3 protein: CASSLRVRNTIYF
CDR3 DNA: TGTGCCAGCAGTTTACGTGTGCGGAACACCATATATTTT

clone size: .
J gene: TRBJ2-1
D gene: .
V gene: TRBV5-1
CDR3 protein: CASSLGSGGRSNEQFF
CDR3 DNA: TGCGCCAGCAGCTTGGGGTCGGGGGGCCGGTCGAATGAGCAGTTCTTC

clone size: .
J gene: TRBJ1-2
D gene: TRBD1
V gene: TRBV12-3/TRBV12-4
CDR3 protein: CASSTGTDGYTF
CDR3 DNA: TGTGCCAGCAGTACCGGGACAGATGGCTACACCTTC

clone size: once
J gene: TRBJ2-7
D gene: TRBD1
V gene: TRBV28
CDR3 protein: CASRGQGRSYEQYF
CDR3 DNA: TGTGCCAGCAGAGGACAGGGACGATCCTACGAGCAGTACTTC

clone size: few
J gene: TRBJ1-2
D gene: .
V gene: TRBV27
CDR3 protein: CASSTTNSNYGYTF
CDR3 DNA: TGTGCCAGCAGTACCACCAACTCTAACTATGGCTACACCTTC

clone size: once
J gene: TRBJ2-1
D gene: TRBD2
V gene: TRBV5-1
CDR3 protein: CASSLKVLGTSVYNEQFF
CDR3 DNA: TGCGCCAGCAGCTTGAAAGTGTTGGGGACTAGCGTTTACAATGAGCAGTTCTTC

clone size: .
J gene: TRBJ2-2
D gene: .
V gene: TRBV3-1/TRBV3-2
CDR3 protein: CASSPYSAGELFF
CDR3 DNA: TGTGCCAGCAGCCCTTATTCCGCCGGGGAGCTGTTTTTT

clone size: .
J gene: TRBJ1-2
D gene: TRBD1
V gene: TRBV24-1
CDR3 protein: CATSQGANYGYTF
CDR3 DNA: TGTGCCACCAGCCAGGGGGCCAACTATGGCTACACCTTC

clone size: once
J gene: TRBJ1-2
D gene: .
V gene: TRBV3-1/TRBV3-2
CDR3 protein: CASSQDRFGDWYYGYTF
CDR3 DNA: TGTGCCAGCAGCCAAGATAGGTTCGGGGATTGGTACTATGGCTACACCTTC

clone size: .
J gene: TRBJ2-2
D gene: .
V gene: TRBV5-1
CDR3 protein: CASSSSSVANTGELFF
CDR3 DNA: TGCGCCAGCAGCTCCTCTAGCGTCGCGAACACCGGGGAGCTGTTTTTT

clone size: .
J gene: TRBJ1-3
D gene: .
V gene: TRBV28
CDR3 protein: CASTGRGNTIYF
CDR3 DNA: TGTGCCAGCACAGGGCGTGGAAACACCATATATTTT

clone size: .
J gene: TRBJ2-3
D gene: TRBD1
V gene: TRBV3-1/TRBV3-2
CDR3 protein: CASSYFLQGVQYF
CDR3 DNA: TGTGCCAGCAGCTACTTCCTTCAGGGGGTGCAGTATTTT

clone size: once
J gene: TRBJ1-6
D gene: .
V gene: TRBV5-1
CDR3 protein: CASSLAVGGPSSYNSPLHF
CDR3 DNA: TGCGCCAGCAGCTTGGCAGTCGGGGGGCCGAGCTCCTATAATTCACCCCTCCACTTT

clone size: .
J gene: TRBJ1-4
D gene: .
V gene: TRBV4-1
CDR3 protein: CASSQGNIYNEKLFF
CDR3 DNA: TGCGCCAGCAGCCAAGGTAACATATACAATGAAAAACTGTTTTTT

clone size: .
J gene: TRBJ1-3
D gene: TRBD1
V gene: TRBV15
CDR3 protein: CATSRDLGAGGGYTIYF
CDR3 DNA: TGTGCCACCAGCAGAGATTTGGGTGCAGGGGGCGGGTACACCATATATTTT

clone size: .
J gene: TRBJ1-4
D gene: .
V gene: TRBV7-2
CDR3 protein: CASSFAGTTPEKLFF
CDR3 DNA: TGTGCCAGCAGCTTCGCGGGGACTACACCCGAAAAACTGTTTTTT

clone size: .
J gene: TRBJ2-1
D gene: TRBD1
V gene: TRBV7-7
CDR3 protein: CASSVTGGAHNEQFF
CDR3 DNA: TGTGCCAGCAGTGTCACAGGGGGCGCACACAATGAGCAGTTCTTC